Shown below are 27 T cell receptor beta chains from a single sample sequenced in a study of cytomegalovirus exposure and HLA in healthy donors. The primer mix had 60 Vbeta and 13 Jbeta primers. The protocol was immunoSEQ multiplex PCR, while the TCRdb copy is restricted to in-frame clones and leaves out a portion. The data contain 76,000 or so clones, around 70% of them singletons. The sequenced sample was PBMCs. These receptor sequences come from a woman in her 40s in good health and CMV-seropositive.

The chain links TRBV18 to TRBJ1-6; 8 bases align to TRBD1. The CDR3 loop spans 15 amino acids. Germline CDR1 KGHSH, CDR2 LQKENI. J was trimmed by 8 bases and V by 6 bases; bases with no gene match: 9. CDR3 residues: CASSQDRAKDSPLHF. The CDR3 coding sequence is TGTGCCAGCTCGCAGGACAGGGCAAAGGATTCACCCCTCCACTTT. The entire variable domain, with the rest obtained from reference TRBV18 and TRBJ1-6, is as follows: NAGVMQNPRHLVRRRGQEARLRCSPMKGHSHVYWYRQLPEEGLKFMVYLQKENIIDESGMPKERFSAEFPKEGPSILRIQQVVRGDSAAYFCASSQDRAKDSPLHFGNGTRLTVT.

V usage is TRBV7-9 and J usage is TRBJ1-1, with D unclear. V was pared by 7 bases and J by 1 base, with 13 bases between. The germline gives CDR1 SEHNR, CDR2 FQNEAQ (reference sequence). The CDR3 covers 14 residues. The CDR3 is CASILSPGNTEAFF. DNA for the CDR3: TGTGCCAGCATCCTCTCACCGGGGAACACTGAAGCTTTCTTT.

This clone was detected only a few times. V usage is TRBV4-2 and J usage is TRBJ1-5, with D uncertain. This CDR3 region has 14 residues. CDR1 is LGHNA and CDR2 is YNFKEQ in the germline V gene. V lost 8 bases to trimming and J lost 0 bases, with 11 bases between them. In DNA form, the CDR3 reads TGTGCCAGCCGCCCAGATTATAGCAATCAGCCCCAGCATTTT. This sequence encodes CASRPDYSNQPQHF.

The V gene is TRBV7-2, the J gene TRBJ2-7; 12 bases align to TRBD2. The CDR3 sequence is 15 residues long. The germline gives CDR1 SGHTA, CDR2 FQGNSA. Trimming removed 5 bases from V and 3 bases from J; junction bases left unmatched: 5. CDR3 sequence: CASSLTSGSYYEQYF. The CDR3 DNA is TGTGCCAGCAGCCTGACTAGCGGGAGTTACTACGAGCAGTACTTC.

In this sample, this clone turned up once. The junction differs from germline at one of its ends, possibly a read error. The chain's CDR3 is CAWSVSFWDSYNERFF. For the CDR3, the DNA is TGTGCCTGGAGTGTATCTTTCTGGGACTCCTACAATGAGCGGTTCTTC. This chain uses TRBV30 with TRBJ2-1; D possibly corresponds to TRBD2 (6 bases). In germline, CDR1 is GTSNPN, CDR2 SVGIG (reference sequence). This CDR3 contains 16 residues.

The chain combines TRBV25-1 with TRBJ2-1; 8 positions agree with TRBD2. CDR1 MGHDK and CDR2 SYGVNS come from the germline V gene. The CDR3 contains 15 residues. V was clipped by 6 bases and J by 6 bases; unmatched bases: 10. CDR3 region: CASSPLAGGSNEQFF. CDR3 DNA: TGTGCCAGCAGCCCCCTCGCGGGGGGAAGCAATGAGCAGTTCTTC.

A note on this clone: Likely a read error: the CDR3 ends without its conserved phenylalanine or tryptophan. Other DNA sequences in the same sample also yield this CDR3. The J gene is TRBJ2-3, the V gene TRBV7-6, with D maybe TRBD1 (6 bases). The length of the CDR3 is 15 residues. Germline lookup yields CDR1 SGHVS and CDR2 FNYEAQ. V gave up 0 bases and J gave up 0 bases, with 7 bases separating them. CDR3 loop: CASSLAGASTDTQYV. CDR3 coding DNA: TGTGCCAGCAGCTTAGCGGGGGCCAGCACAGATACGCAGTATGTT.

The rearrangement links TRBV4-1 to TRBJ1-4; a possible D gene is TRBD1 (5 bases). V was pared by 4 bases and J by 5 bases, with 23 bases between. Germline V gene sequence: CDR1 MGHRA, CDR2 YSYEKL. The CDR3 has 18 residues. CDR3 sequence (DNA): TGCGCCAGCAGCCTACAGAAAGCAAGCGGGGGACTAAATGAAAAACTGTTTTTT. Encoded protein: CASSLQKASGGLNEKLFF.

V gene TRBV5-6 combines with J gene TRBJ1-4; possibly TRBD1 for D (5 bases). CDR3 length equals 15 residues. The germline CDR1 and CDR2 sequences are SGHDT and YYEEEE. V was clipped by 4 bases and J by 5 bases, with 15 bases between them. The DNA of the CDR3 is TGTGCCAGCAGCATACGACAGCTCCGAAATGAAAAACTGTTTTTT. This gives the protein CASSIRQLRNEKLFF.

The V gene is TRBV10-2, the J gene TRBJ2-7; tentatively, D is TRBD2 (5 bases). The CDR3 runs to 11 residues. V dropped 6 bases and J dropped 6 bases, with 9 bases sitting between them. Germline V lookup: CDR1 WSHSY, CDR2 SAAADI. Here the CDR3 reads CASRGRGEQYF. Written as DNA, the CDR3 is TGCGCCAGCAGGGGGAGAGGCGAGCAGTACTTC.

The chain links TRBV4-1 to TRBJ1-3, with 9 bases that match TRBD1. The germline V gene encodes CDR1 MGHRA and CDR2 YSYEKL. The V gene end was trimmed by 1 base and the J gene end by 3 bases; junction bases not matched to a gene: 13. The CDR3 is 19 amino acids. CDR3 in DNA: TGCGCCAGCAGCCAAGTGGCGCCACCGGGACAGGGTTTTGGAAACACCATATATTTT. This sequence encodes CASSQVAPPGQGFGNTIYF.

This clone was observed once. The chain carries TRBV29-1 and TRBJ2-1; 14 bases align to TRBD2. The CDR3 runs to 17 residues. Per the germline V gene, CDR1 is SQVTM and CDR2 is ANQGSEA. Losses at the gene ends were 6 bases for V and 10 bases for J; bases not matched to a gene: 17. The CDR3 protein is CSVDGFHGTSGRGEQFF. The CDR3 DNA reads as TGCAGCGTGGACGGGTTCCACGGGACTAGCGGGAGAGGGGAGCAGTTCTTC.

The V call is TRBV12-2, the J call TRBJ1-2; TRBD1 was called by the table and not checked on the DNA. TRBV12-2 is given as a pseudogene. This CDR3 is built from 16 residues. The CDR3 is CASRLGGRTTNYGYTF. DNA of the CDR3: TGTGCAAGTCGCTTAGGGGGCCGGACCACTAACTATGGCTACACCTTC.

The chain recombines TRBV10-3 with TRBJ2-3; 7 nucleotides line up with TRBD1. This CDR3 has 17 amino acids. After removal of 4 bases from V and 1 base from J, the junction contained 11 bases not matched to a gene. Germline CDR1 reads ENHRY; CDR2 reads SYGVKD. Written as DNA, the CDR3 is TGTGCCATCAGTGGGGAGACAGGGTCGGTGGGCACAGATACGCAGTATTTT. Its translation: CAISGETGSVGTDTQYF.

This sequence joins TRBV7-8 and TRBJ1-2; TRBD1 is a possible D gene (6 bases). CDR3 size: 15 residues. V lost 4 bases to trimming and J lost 0 bases, with 12 bases between them. The germline gives CDR1 SGHVS, CDR2 FQNEAQ. CDR3 sequence (DNA): TGTGCCAGCAGCTCCACCGGACAGACTAACTATGGCTACACCTTC. Translated, it gives CASSSTGQTNYGYTF. The whole variable domain, filled in from reference TRBV7-8 and TRBJ1-2, reads GAGVSQSPRYKVAKRGQDVALRCDPISGHVSLFWYQQALGQGPEFLTYFQNEAQLDKSGLPSDRFFAERPEGSVSTLKIQRTQQEDSAVYLCASSSTGQTNYGYTFGSGTRLTVV.

The chain uses TRBV19 and TRBJ1-2, with D hard to call. V was cut by 3 bases and J by 4 bases, with 9 bases left in between. There are 13 residues in the CDR3. Germline V gene lookup returns CDR1 LNHDA and CDR2 SQIVND (reference sequence). The CDR3 bases are TGTGCCAGTAGTATCGCCCAAGCCTATGGCTACACCTTC. It codes for CASSIAQAYGYTF.

CDR3 region: CASSPLLAGGTDTQYF. CDR3 sequence (DNA): TGTGCCAGCAGCCCCCTTCTAGCGGGGGGCACAGATACGCAGTATTTT. The V call is TRBV9, the J call TRBJ2-3, with 10 positions matching TRBD2. Germline V CDR1 and CDR2: SGDLS, YYNGEE. V lost 4 bases and J lost 1; bases outside the gene matches: 6. This CDR3 comprises 16 residues.

The chain recombines TRBV29-1 with TRBJ1-2; TRBD1 agrees at 10 bases. V was clipped by 7 bases and J by 1 base; unmatched bases: 6. The V gene's germline CDR1 is SQVTM and CDR2 ANQGSEA. The CDR3 is 14 amino acids. This CDR3 reads CSGRQGALNYGYTF. The CDR3 coding sequence is TGCAGCGGGCGACAGGGGGCCCTTAACTATGGCTACACCTTC.

The rearrangement uses TRBV18 and TRBJ2-1; TRBD2 matches at 12 bases. There are 15 residues in the CDR3. The V gene's germline CDR1 is KGHSH and CDR2 LQKENI. The J segment lost 7 bases and the V segment lost 1 base, leaving 2 bases of the junction unmatched. The CDR3 region has the DNA TGTGCCAGCTCACCACGGCTAGCGGGGGGGAATGAGCAGTTCTTC. Translated, it gives CASSPRLAGGNEQFF. The full variable domain, its missing parts supplied by reference TRBV18 and TRBJ2-1, is NAGVMQNPRHLVRRRGQEARLRCSPMKGHSHVYWYRQLPEEGLKFMVYLQKENIIDESGMPKERFSAEFPKEGPSILRIQQVVRGDSAAYFCASSPRLAGGNEQFFGPGTRLTVL.

The chain couples TRBV18 to TRBJ2-2; 7 bases map to TRBD2. The CDR3 spans 15 residues. Trimming removed 6 bases from V and 2 bases from J; junction bases left unmatched: 6. Germline CDR1 reads KGHSH; CDR2 reads LQKENI. The DNA for the CDR3 is TGTGCCAGCTCCCCCGGGGGGAGAAACACCGGGGAGCTGTTTTTT. This codes for CASSPGGRNTGELFF.

This clone was picked up a small number of times. A far larger clone is a single base away, which makes a read error likely. The sample contains more than one DNA sequence encoding this CDR3. V is TRBV7-8 and J is TRBJ2-7; D may be TRBD2 (5 bases). Per germline, CDR1 SGHVS and CDR2 FQNEAQ. CDR3 length equals 14 residues. The CDR3 DNA follows: TGTGCCAGCAGCTTAGGAGGAGGACCCTACGATCAGTACTTC. This gives the protein CASSLGGGPYDQYF. Drawing the rest from reference TRBV7-8 and TRBJ2-7, the complete variable domain is GAGVSQSPRYKVAKRGQDVALRCDPISGHVSLFWYQQALGQGPEFLTYFQNEAQLDKSGLPSDRFFAERPEGSVSTLKIQRTQQEDSAVYLCASSLGGGPYDQYFGPGTRLTVT.

This clone turned up a few times. The CDR3 loop is CASSDSSGADTQYF. DNA of the CDR3: TGTGCCAGCAGTGACTCTAGCGGGGCAGATACGCAGTATTTT. J is TRBJ2-3 and V is TRBV6-4; 8 bases match TRBD2. V dropped 0 bases and J dropped 4; count of bases not matched to a gene: 0. This CDR3 comprises 14 residues. Germline CDR1 reads MRHNA; CDR2 reads SNTAGT.

This clone turned up a few times. The same CDR3 also results from other DNA sequences found in this sample. The V call is TRBV27, the J call TRBJ1-5; weak D call: TRBD1 (6 bases). The CDR3 length is 14 residues. The germline V gene has CDR1 MNHEY and CDR2 SMNVEV (reference sequence). Trimming removed 4 bases from V and 2 bases from J, with 9 bases in between. The CDR3 protein is CASSSRTGNQPQHF. The CDR3 DNA reads TGTGCCAGCAGTTCCCGGACAGGCAATCAGCCCCAGCATTTT.

This chain joins TRBV5-6 and TRBJ1-1, with TRBD1 as a possible D gene (6 bases). The CDR3 has 16 residues. Germline CDR1 SGHDT, CDR2 YYEEEE. V dropped 3 bases and J dropped 2 bases, with 17 bases sitting between them. The chain's CDR3 is CASSWRSGQLNTEAFF. CDR3 DNA: TGTGCCAGCAGCTGGAGGAGTGGACAGCTCAACACTGAAGCTTTCTTT.

This clone appeared a single time. The J gene is TRBJ2-7, the V gene TRBV30, with D possibly being TRBD2 (6 bases). The V gene's germline CDR1 is GTSNPN and CDR2 SVGIG (reference sequence). V gave up 1 base and J gave up 3 bases, with 13 bases separating them. The CDR3 loop spans 14 amino acids. CDR3 region: CAWSGSGRGYEQYF. The CDR3 nucleotides read TGTGCCTGGAGTGGTTCAGGGCGGGGCTACGAGCAGTACTTC.

This clone was picked up one time. The chain joins TRBV6-1 to TRBJ2-5, with TRBD2 identical over 8 bases. V lost 3 bases, J lost 5 bases, and 8 bases stayed unmatched. Germline CDR1 MNHNS, CDR2 SASEGT. The CDR3 is 15 residues long. The CDR3 protein is CASSDRAGVIETQYF. CDR3 sequence (DNA): TGTGCCAGCAGTGACCGAGCGGGAGTAATCGAGACCCAGTACTTC.

In its sample, this clone was seen a few times. This rearrangement joins TRBV5-1 to TRBJ2-3; TRBD2 is a possible D gene (6 bases). The germline V and J ends were trimmed by 4 bases and 4 bases, with 16 bases remaining between them. This CDR3 contains 15 residues. CDR1 is SGHRS and CDR2 is YFSETQ in the germline V gene. The CDR3 DNA is TGCGCCAGCAGCATGAGAACGGGAGAGGCAGATACGCAGTATTTT. It is translated as CASSMRTGEADTQYF.